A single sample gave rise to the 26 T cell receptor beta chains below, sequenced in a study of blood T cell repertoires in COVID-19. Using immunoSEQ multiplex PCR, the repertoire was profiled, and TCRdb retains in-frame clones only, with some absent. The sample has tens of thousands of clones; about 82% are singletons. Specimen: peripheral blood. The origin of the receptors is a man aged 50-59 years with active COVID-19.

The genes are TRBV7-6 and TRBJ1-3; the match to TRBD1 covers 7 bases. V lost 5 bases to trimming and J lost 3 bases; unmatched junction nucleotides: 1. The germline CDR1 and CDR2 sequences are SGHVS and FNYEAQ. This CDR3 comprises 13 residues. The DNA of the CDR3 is TGTGCCAGCAGCCGGGACAGTGGAAACACCATATATTTT. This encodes CASSRDSGNTIYF.

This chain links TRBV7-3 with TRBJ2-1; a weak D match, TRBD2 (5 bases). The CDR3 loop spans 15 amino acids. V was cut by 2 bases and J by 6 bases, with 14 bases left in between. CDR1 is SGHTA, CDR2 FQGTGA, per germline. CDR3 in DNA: TGTGCCAGCAGCTTAGTCCCTCTAGAGGGCAATGAGCAGTTCTTC. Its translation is CASSLVPLEGNEQFF.

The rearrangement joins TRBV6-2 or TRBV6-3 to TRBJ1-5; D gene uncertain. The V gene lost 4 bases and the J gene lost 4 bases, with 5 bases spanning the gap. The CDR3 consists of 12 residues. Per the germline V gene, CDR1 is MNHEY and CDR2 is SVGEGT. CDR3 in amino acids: CASSSRNQPQHF. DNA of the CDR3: TGTGCCAGCAGTTCACGGAATCAGCCCCAGCATTTT.

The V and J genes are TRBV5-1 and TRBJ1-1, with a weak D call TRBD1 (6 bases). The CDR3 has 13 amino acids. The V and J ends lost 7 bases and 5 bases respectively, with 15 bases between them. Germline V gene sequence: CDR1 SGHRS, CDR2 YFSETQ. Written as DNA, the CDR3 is TGCGCCAGCTCTTCTACCCAGGGGACTGAAGCTTTCTTT. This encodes CASSSTQGTEAFF.

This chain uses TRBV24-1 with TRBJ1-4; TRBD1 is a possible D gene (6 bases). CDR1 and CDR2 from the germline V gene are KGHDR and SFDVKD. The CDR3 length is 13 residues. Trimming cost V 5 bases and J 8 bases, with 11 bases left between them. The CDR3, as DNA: TGTGCCACCAGTGTCGCAGGGGCCGAAAAACTGTTTTTT. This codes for CATSVAGAEKLFF.

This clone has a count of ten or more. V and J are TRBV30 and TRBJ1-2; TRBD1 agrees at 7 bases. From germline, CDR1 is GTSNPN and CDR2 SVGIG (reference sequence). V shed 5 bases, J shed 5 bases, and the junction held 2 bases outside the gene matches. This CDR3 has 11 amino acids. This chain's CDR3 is CAWLTGYGYTF. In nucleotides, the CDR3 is TGTGCCTGGTTGACAGGGTATGGCTACACCTTC.

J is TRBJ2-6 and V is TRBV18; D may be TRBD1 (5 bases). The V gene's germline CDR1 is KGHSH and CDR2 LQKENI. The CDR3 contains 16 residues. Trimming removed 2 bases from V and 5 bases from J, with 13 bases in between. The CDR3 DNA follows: TGTGCCAGCTCACCATCCATGGGGCTTAGGGCCAACGTCCTGACTTTC. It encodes CASSPSMGLRANVLTF.

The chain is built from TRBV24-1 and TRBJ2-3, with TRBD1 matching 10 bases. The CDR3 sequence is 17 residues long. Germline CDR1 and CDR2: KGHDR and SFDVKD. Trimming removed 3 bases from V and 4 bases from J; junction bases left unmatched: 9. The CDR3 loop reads CATSDTGTGDRPDTQYF. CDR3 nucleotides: TGTGCCACCAGTGATACCGGGACAGGGGATCGGCCAGATACGCAGTATTTT.

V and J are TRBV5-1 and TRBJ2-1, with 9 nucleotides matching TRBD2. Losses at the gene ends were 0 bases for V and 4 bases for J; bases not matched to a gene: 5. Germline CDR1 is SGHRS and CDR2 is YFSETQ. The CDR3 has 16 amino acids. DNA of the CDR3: TGCGCCAGCAGCTTGGGCGGGAGGGCCTCGTACAATGAGCAGTTCTTC. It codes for CASSLGGRASYNEQFF.

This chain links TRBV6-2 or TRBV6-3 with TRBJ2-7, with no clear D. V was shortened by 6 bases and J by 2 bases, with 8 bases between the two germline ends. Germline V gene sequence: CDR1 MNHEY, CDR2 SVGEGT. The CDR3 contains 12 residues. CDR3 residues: CASRYSPYEQYF. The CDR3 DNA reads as TGTGCCAGCAGATACAGCCCCTACGAGCAGTACTTC.

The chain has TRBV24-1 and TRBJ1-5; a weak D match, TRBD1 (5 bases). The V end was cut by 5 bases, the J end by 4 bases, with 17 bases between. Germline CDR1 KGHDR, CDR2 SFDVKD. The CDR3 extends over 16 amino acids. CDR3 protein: CATSGGRVIWNQPQHF. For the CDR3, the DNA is TGTGCCACCAGTGGCGGCAGGGTGATTTGGAATCAGCCCCAGCATTTT.

The CDR3 coding sequence is TGTGCCAGCAGCCAAAAGGGGGCAGGGGTCTATGGCTACACCTTC. It translates to CASSQKGAGVYGYTF. This chain connects TRBV4-2 to TRBJ1-2, with 7 nucleotides matching TRBD1. The length of the CDR3 is 15 residues. J lost 4 bases, V lost 2 bases, and 7 bases had no gene match. The germline CDR1 and CDR2 sequences are LGHNA and YNFKEQ.

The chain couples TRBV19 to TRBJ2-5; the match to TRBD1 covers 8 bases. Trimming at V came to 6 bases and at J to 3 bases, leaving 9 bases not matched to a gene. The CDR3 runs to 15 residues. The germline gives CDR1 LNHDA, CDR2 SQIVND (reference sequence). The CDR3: CASRERTGWKETQYF. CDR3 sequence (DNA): TGTGCCAGTAGGGAGAGGACAGGGTGGAAAGAGACCCAGTACTTC.

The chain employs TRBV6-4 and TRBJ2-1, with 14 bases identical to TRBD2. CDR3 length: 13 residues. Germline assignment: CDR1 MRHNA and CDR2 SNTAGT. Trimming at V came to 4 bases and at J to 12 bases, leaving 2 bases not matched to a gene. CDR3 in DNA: TGTGCCAGCAGTGGACTAGCGGGAGGGTGGCAGTTCTTC. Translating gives CASSGLAGGWQFF.

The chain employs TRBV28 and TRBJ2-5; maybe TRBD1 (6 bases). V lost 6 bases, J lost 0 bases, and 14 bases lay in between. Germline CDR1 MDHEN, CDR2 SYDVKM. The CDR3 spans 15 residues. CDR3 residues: CASSPPQGYQETQYF. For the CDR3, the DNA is TGTGCCAGCAGCCCTCCCCAGGGGTACCAAGAGACCCAGTACTTC.

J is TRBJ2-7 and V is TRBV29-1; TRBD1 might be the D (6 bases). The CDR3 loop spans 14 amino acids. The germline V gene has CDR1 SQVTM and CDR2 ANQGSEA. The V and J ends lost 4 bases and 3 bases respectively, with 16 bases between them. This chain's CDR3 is CSVAVQGKLYEQYF. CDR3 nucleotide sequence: TGCAGCGTTGCCGTACAGGGTAAGCTCTACGAGCAGTACTTC.

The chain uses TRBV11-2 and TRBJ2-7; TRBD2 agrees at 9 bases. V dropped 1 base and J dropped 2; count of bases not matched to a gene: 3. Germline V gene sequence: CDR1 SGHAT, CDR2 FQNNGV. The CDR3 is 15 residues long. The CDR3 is CASSLVGTSPYEQYF. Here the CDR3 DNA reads TGTGCCAGCAGCTTAGTGGGGACTAGCCCCTACGAGCAGTACTTC.

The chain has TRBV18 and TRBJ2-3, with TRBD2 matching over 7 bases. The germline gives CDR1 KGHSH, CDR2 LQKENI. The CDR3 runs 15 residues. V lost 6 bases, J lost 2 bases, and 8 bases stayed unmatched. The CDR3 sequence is CASSIALAVTDTQYF. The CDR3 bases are TGTGCCAGCTCTATAGCGCTAGCGGTCACAGATACGCAGTATTTT.

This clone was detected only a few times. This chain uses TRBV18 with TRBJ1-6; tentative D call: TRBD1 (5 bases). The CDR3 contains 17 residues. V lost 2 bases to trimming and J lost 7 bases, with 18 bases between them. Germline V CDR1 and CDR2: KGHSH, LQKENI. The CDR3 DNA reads TGTGCCAGCTCACCATTACCGTCAGCAGGGCCGAATTCACCCCTCCACTTT. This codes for CASSPLPSAGPNSPLHF.

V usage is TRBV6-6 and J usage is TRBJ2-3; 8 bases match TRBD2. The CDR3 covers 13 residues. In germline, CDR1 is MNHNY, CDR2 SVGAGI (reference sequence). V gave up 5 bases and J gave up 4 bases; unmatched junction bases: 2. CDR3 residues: CASSGLAADTQYF. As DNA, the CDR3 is TGTGCCAGCAGTGGACTAGCCGCAGATACGCAGTATTTT.

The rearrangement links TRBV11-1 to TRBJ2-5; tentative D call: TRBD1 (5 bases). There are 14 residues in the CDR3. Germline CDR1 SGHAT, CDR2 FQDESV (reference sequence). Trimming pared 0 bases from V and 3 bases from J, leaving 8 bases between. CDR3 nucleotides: TGTGCCAGCAGCTTAGCGCAGGGTAAAGAGACCCAGTACTTC. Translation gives CASSLAQGKETQYF.

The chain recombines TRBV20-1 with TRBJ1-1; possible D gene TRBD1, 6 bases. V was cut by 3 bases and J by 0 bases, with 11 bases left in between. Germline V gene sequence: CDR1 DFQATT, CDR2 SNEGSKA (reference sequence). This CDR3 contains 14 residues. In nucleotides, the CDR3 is TGCAGTGCTAGTTTCAGGACAGTGAACACTGAAGCTTTCTTT. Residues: CSASFRTVNTEAFF.

The CDR3 is CASSALRGFGYTF. The DNA for the CDR3 is TGTGCCAGCAGCGCCCTCAGGGGCTTTGGCTACACCTTC. The chain uses TRBV9 and TRBJ1-2, with TRBD1 as a possible D gene (6 bases). Germline assignment: CDR1 SGDLS and CDR2 YYNGEE. The V and J ends lost 3 bases and 7 bases respectively, with 13 bases between them. The CDR3 is 13 residues long.

The CDR3 reads CASSSGGGTGELFF. The CDR3 DNA reads TGTGCCAGCAGCTCTGGGGGCGGCACCGGGGAGCTGTTTTTT. This sequence joins TRBV9 and TRBJ2-2; TRBD1 might be the D (6 bases). In germline, CDR1 is SGDLS, CDR2 YYNGEE. The germline V and J ends were trimmed by 4 bases and 4 bases, with 11 bases remaining between them. The CDR3 is made up of 14 amino acids.

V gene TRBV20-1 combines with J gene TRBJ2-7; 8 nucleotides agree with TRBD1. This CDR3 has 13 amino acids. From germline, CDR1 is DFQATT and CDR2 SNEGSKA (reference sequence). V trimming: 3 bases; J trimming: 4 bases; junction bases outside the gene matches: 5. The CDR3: CSASRQGAYEQYF. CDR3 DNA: TGCAGTGCTAGTCGTCAGGGGGCGTACGAGCAGTACTTC.

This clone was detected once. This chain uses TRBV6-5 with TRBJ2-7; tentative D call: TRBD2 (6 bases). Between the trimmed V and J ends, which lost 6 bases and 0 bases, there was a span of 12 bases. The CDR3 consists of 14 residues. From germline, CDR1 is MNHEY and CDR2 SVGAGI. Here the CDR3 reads CASSLGGSSYEQYF. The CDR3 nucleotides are TGTGCCAGCAGCCTGGGGGGTAGCTCCTACGAGCAGTACTTC.